Each of the 22 T cell receptor beta chains below was sequenced from the same sample in a study of beta chain features in type 1 diabetes. Since all of the isolated RNA was reverse transcribed, expressed TCRB transcripts were what got sequenced. Sequencing used immunoSEQ multiplex PCR; TCRdb keeps in-frame clones, though not all of them. The profile covers 450,000 to 600,000 clones, with around 30% appearing a single time and around 0.065% taken by the ten largest. Sequenced sample: naive CD4+ T cells from blood. The receptors were sampled from a man younger than 35 in good health.

The chain is built from TRBV29-1 and TRBJ1-5; unclear D gene. The V and J ends lost 4 bases and 4 bases respectively, with 8 bases between them. The CDR3 has 12 amino acids. Germline V gene sequence: CDR1 SQVTM, CDR2 ANQGSEA. CDR3 residues: CSVGSENQPQHF. CDR3 nucleotides: TGCAGCGTTGGTTCGGAGAATCAGCCCCAGCATTTT.

This clone was observed a few times. The chain combines TRBV5-1 with TRBJ2-7; 11 nucleotides agree with TRBD2. The germline gives CDR1 SGHRS, CDR2 YFSETQ. This CDR3 spans 14 amino acids. J was trimmed by 3 bases and V by 4 bases; bases with no gene match: 3. The CDR3 DNA reads as TGCGCCAGCAGCGCTGGGACTAGCGGCTACGAGCAGTACTTC. Translated, it gives CASSAGTSGYEQYF.

This clone was picked up a small number of times. The chain couples TRBV27 to TRBJ2-1; a possible D gene is TRBD1 (6 bases). V was clipped by 4 bases and J by 0 bases, with 7 bases between them. The CDR3 runs to 14 residues. The germline V gene has CDR1 MNHEY and CDR2 SMNVEV (reference sequence). CDR3 sequence (DNA): TGTGCCAGCAGTTCACAGGGCTCCTACAATGAGCAGTTCTTC. Protein: CASSSQGSYNEQFF.

Comments on this clone: This same CDR3 is encoded by further DNA sequences in the sample. The chain uses TRBV7-9 and TRBJ2-7, with no clear D. V was trimmed by 2 bases and J by 3 bases, leaving 2 bases between them. In germline, CDR1 is SEHNR, CDR2 FQNEAQ (reference sequence). The CDR3 spans 11 residues. The CDR3 protein is CASSLNYEQYF. The CDR3 DNA reads TGTGCCAGCAGCTTAAACTACGAGCAGTACTTC.

The V call is TRBV30, the J call TRBJ2-3; 10 nucleotides agree with TRBD2. V shed 5 bases and J 2 bases; nucleotides not matched to a gene: 4. There are 14 residues in the CDR3. Germline V lookup: CDR1 GTSNPN, CDR2 SVGIG (reference sequence). CDR3 region: CAWGLAGDTDTQYF. As DNA, the CDR3 is TGTGCCTGGGGTCTAGCGGGAGACACAGATACGCAGTATTTT.

The chain carries TRBV23-1 and TRBJ2-1; D remains unclear. TRBV23-1 is an open reading frame, and its role is uncertain. This CDR3 contains 14 residues. V gave up 4 bases and J gave up 0 bases, with 7 bases separating them. Written as DNA, the CDR3 is TGCGCCAGCAGTCGGGCGGACTCCTACAATGAGCAGTTCTTC. Its translation: CASSRADSYNEQFF.

This clone showed up just a few times. This chain uses TRBV11-2 with TRBJ2-1; TRBD2 agrees at 9 bases. Germline CDR1 SGHAT, CDR2 FQNNGV. Trimming took 3 bases from V and 4 from J; bases not matched to a gene: 4. The CDR3 runs 15 residues. The CDR3 sequence: CASSFSSGAYNEQFF. The CDR3 DNA reads TGTGCCAGCAGCTTTTCTAGCGGGGCGTACAATGAGCAGTTCTTC.

The V call is TRBV7-2, the J call TRBJ2-7, with 13 nucleotides matching TRBD2. This CDR3 has 15 residues. After removal of 3 bases from V and 8 bases from J, the junction contained 7 bases not matched to a gene. The V gene's germline CDR1 is SGHTA and CDR2 FQGNSA. Here the CDR3 DNA reads TGTGCCAGCAGCTTTACCGGGACTAGCGGGACACAGCAGTACTTC. Its translation: CASSFTGTSGTQQYF.

This clone has a handful of counts. The chain combines TRBV4-1 with TRBJ1-2; D call uncertain. With 3 bases removed from V and 7 bases from J, the gap between germline ends came to 15 bases. From germline, CDR1 is MGHRA and CDR2 YSYEKL. The CDR3 is 14 amino acids. The CDR3 nucleotides are TGCGCCAGCAGCCACGGAGACATTGTTGGTGGCTACACCTTC. This encodes CASSHGDIVGGYTF.

The V call is TRBV9, the J call TRBJ2-3; no definite D call. Trimming shortened V by 0 bases and J by 6 bases, and 8 bases separated the two germline ends. This CDR3 contains 13 residues. Germline V gene sequence: CDR1 SGDLS, CDR2 YYNGEE. The CDR3 coding sequence is TGTGCCAGCAGCGTAGCCGTAGTCGATACGCAGTATTTT. This gives the protein CASSVAVVDTQYF.

The chain joins TRBV18 to TRBJ1-4; 9 bases are shared with TRBD1. The J segment lost 11 bases and the V segment lost 3 bases, leaving 10 bases of the junction unmatched. Germline CDR1 is KGHSH and CDR2 is LQKENI. This CDR3 region has 15 residues. CDR3 DNA sequence: TGTGCCAGCTCACCCTCTCTGGGACAGGGACGGAAACTGTTTTTT. Encoded protein: CASSPSLGQGRKLFF.

The chain is built from TRBV28 and TRBJ2-7, with 9 bases lining up with TRBD2. V was pared by 4 bases and J by 7 bases, with 14 bases of the junction left unmatched. Looked up from germline, CDR1 is MDHEN and CDR2 is SYDVKM. The CDR3 has 16 residues. The CDR3 DNA reads as TGTGCCAGCAGTTCACTAGCGGGTACCCTTATACGAGAGCAGTACTTC. Protein product: CASSSLAGTLIREQYF.

This clone was observed once. The chain employs TRBV18 and TRBJ2-7; no clear D. The V gene's germline CDR1 is KGHSH and CDR2 LQKENI. V lost 0 bases, J lost 1 base, and 7 bases lay in between. CDR3 length: 14 amino acids. This CDR3 is CASSPPYRSYEQYF. The CDR3 nucleotides are TGTGCCAGCTCACCACCGTACAGATCCTACGAGCAGTACTTC.

This clone was counted only a few times. J is TRBJ1-1 and V is TRBV5-4; D may be TRBD1 (5 bases). Germline CDR1 and CDR2: SGHNT and YYREEE (reference sequence). The CDR3 length is 13 residues. V lost 4 bases to trimming and J lost 4 bases, with 11 bases between them. The CDR3 region has the DNA TGTGCCAGCAGCCCAGGGACCAGCACTGAAGCTTTCTTT. Translating gives CASSPGTSTEAFF.

This clone was detected only a few times. The gene calls are TRBV29-1 and TRBJ2-1; D is uncertain. Germline CDR1 is SQVTM and CDR2 is ANQGSEA. Trimming cost V 6 bases and J 3 bases, with 15 bases left between them. The CDR3 sequence is 14 residues long. The CDR3 coding sequence is TGCAGCGTCGCGAGGACGGGTCTCTACAATGAGCAGTTCTTC. Its translation is CSVARTGLYNEQFF.

This clone was seen a handful of times. The chain links TRBV27 to TRBJ2-2; unclear D gene. Germline CDR1 MNHEY, CDR2 SMNVEV (reference sequence). This CDR3 is built from 14 residues. Trimming removed 0 bases from V and 3 bases from J, with 5 bases in between. The CDR3 spells CASSLSEYTGELFF. CDR3 sequence (DNA): TGTGCCAGCAGTTTATCAGAGTACACCGGGGAGCTGTTTTTT.

There are a few counts of this clone. V gene TRBV5-1 combines with J gene TRBJ2-1; no clear D. CDR3 length: 12 amino acids. Trimming cost V 7 bases and J 7 bases, with 12 bases left between them. CDR1 is SGHRS and CDR2 is YFSETQ in the germline V gene. Written as DNA, the CDR3 is TGCGCCAGCCGTAGAGAAACTAATGAGCAGTTCTTC. Translating gives CASRRETNEQFF.

The rearrangement joins TRBV5-1 to TRBJ2-3, with D unclear. This CDR3 contains 13 residues. V lost 0 bases to trimming and J lost 3 bases, with 5 bases between them. Germline CDR1 reads SGHRS; CDR2 reads YFSETQ. This CDR3 is CASSLEMTDTQYF. CDR3 DNA: TGCGCCAGCAGCTTGGAGATGACAGATACGCAGTATTTT.

This clone turned up a few times. This sample includes further DNA sequences coding for the same CDR3. The rearrangement joins TRBV29-1 to TRBJ2-7; 7 nucleotides align to TRBD1. V trimming: 4 bases; J trimming: 2 bases; junction bases outside the gene matches: 5. This CDR3 comprises 13 residues. The germline V gene has CDR1 SQVTM and CDR2 ANQGSEA. Written as DNA, the CDR3 is TGCAGCGTTGGGACAGGAACAACCTACGAGCAGTACTTC. It encodes CSVGTGTTYEQYF.

The chain links TRBV19 to TRBJ2-1, with D perhaps matching TRBD1 or TRBD2 (5 bases each). The CDR3 runs to 14 residues. V shed 1 base and J shed 8 bases, with 12 bases lying between them. The V gene's germline CDR1 is LNHDA and CDR2 SQIVND (reference sequence). CDR3 bases: TGTGCCAGTAGTATAGGGACATTTAGCGATGAGCAGTTCTTC. Translation gives CASSIGTFSDEQFF.

V usage is TRBV4-2 and J usage is TRBJ2-1, with 9 bases identical to TRBD2. The germline V gene has CDR1 LGHNA and CDR2 YNFKEQ. V shed 3 bases, J shed 0 bases, and the junction held 3 bases outside the gene matches. The length of the CDR3 is 16 residues. The CDR3 region is CASSHLSGSSYNEQFF. Here the CDR3 DNA reads TGTGCCAGCAGCCACCTTAGCGGGAGCTCCTACAATGAGCAGTTCTTC.

This chain connects TRBV15 to TRBJ2-7; D not certain. Germline V gene lookup returns CDR1 LNHNV and CDR2 YYDKDF (reference sequence). The CDR3 spans 13 residues. The V end lost 1 base, the J end lost 3 bases, and 7 bases lay between the germline ends. The CDR3 coding sequence is TGTGCCACCAGCAGAGCGACGGGCTACGAGCAGTACTTC. Translating gives CATSRATGYEQYF.